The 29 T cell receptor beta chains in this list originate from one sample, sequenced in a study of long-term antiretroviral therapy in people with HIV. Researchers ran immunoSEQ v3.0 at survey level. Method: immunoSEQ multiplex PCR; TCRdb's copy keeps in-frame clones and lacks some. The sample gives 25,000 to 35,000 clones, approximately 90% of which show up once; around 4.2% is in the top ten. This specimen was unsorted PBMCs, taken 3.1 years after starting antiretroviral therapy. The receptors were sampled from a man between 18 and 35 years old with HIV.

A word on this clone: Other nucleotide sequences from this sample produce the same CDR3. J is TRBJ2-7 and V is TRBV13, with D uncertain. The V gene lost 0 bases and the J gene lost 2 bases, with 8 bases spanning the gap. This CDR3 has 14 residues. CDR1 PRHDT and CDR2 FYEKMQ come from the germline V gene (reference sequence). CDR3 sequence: CASSLGSFTYEQYF. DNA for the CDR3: TGTGCCAGCAGCTTAGGGTCATTCACCTACGAGCAGTACTTC.

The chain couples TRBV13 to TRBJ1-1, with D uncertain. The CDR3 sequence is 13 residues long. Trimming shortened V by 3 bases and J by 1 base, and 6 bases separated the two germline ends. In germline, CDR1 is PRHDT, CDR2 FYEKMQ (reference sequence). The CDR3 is CASSFEENTEAFF. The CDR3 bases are TGTGCCAGCAGCTTTGAGGAGAACACTGAAGCTTTCTTT.

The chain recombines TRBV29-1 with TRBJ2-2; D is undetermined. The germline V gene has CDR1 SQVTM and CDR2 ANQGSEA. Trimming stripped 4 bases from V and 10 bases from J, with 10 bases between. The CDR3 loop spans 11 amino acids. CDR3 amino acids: CSVGGGLELFF. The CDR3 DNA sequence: TGCAGCGTTGGAGGCGGCTTGGAGCTGTTTTTT.

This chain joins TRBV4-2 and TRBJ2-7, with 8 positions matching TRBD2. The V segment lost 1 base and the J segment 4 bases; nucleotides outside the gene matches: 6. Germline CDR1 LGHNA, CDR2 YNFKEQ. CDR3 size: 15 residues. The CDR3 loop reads CASSQATSGTYEQYF. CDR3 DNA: TGTGCCAGCAGCCAAGCTACTAGCGGAACTTACGAGCAGTACTTC.

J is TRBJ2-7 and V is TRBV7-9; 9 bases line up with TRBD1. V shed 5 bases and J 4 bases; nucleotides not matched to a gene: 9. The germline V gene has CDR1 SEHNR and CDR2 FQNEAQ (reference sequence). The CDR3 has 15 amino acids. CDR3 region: CASSPGGTGLYEQYF. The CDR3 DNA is TGTGCCAGCAGCCCCGGCGGGACAGGGCTTTACGAGCAGTACTTC. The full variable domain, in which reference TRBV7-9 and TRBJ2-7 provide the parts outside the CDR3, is DTGVSQNPRHKITKRGQNVTFRCDPISEHNRLYWYRQTLGQGPEFLTYFQNEAQLEKSRLLSDRFSAERPKGSFSTLEIQRTEQGDSAMYLCASSPGGTGLYEQYFGPGTRLTVT.

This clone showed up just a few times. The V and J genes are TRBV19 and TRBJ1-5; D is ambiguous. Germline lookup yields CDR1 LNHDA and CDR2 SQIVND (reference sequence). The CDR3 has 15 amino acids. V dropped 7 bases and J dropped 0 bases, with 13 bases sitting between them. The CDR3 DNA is TGTGCCAGTACTAAGGGCCCATATAGCAATCAGCCCCAGCATTTT. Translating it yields CASTKGPYSNQPQHF.

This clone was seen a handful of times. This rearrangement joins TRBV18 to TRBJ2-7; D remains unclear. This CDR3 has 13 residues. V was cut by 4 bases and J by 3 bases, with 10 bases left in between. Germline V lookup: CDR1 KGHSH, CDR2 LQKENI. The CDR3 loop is CASSQKTGYEQYF. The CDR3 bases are TGTGCCAGCTCACAGAAGACTGGCTACGAGCAGTACTTC.

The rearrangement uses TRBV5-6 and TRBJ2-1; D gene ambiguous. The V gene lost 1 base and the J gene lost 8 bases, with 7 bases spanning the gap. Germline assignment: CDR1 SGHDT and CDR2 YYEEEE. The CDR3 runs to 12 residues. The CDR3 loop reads CASSLSADEQFF. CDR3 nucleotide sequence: TGTGCCAGCAGCTTGTCCGCCGATGAGCAGTTCTTC.

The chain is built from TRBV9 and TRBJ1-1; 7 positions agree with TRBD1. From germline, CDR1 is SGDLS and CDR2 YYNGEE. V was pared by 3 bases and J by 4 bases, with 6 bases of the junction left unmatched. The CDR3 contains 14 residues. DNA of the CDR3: TGTGCCAGCAGCGCCTCGACAGGGCTCACTGAAGCTTTCTTT. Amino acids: CASSASTGLTEAFF.

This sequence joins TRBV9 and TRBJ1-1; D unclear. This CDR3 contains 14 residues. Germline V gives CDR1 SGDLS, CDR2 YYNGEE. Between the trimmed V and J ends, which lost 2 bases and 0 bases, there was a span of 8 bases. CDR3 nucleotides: TGTGCCAGCAGCGTCGGGTACATGAACACTGAAGCTTTCTTT. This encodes CASSVGYMNTEAFF.

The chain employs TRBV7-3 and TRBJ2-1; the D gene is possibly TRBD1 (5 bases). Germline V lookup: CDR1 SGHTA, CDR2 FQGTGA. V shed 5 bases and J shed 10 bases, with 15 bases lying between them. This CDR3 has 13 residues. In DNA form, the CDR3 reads TGTGCCAGCAGCCCTGGGGCCTCTCGGGAGCAGTTCTTC. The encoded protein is CASSPGASREQFF.

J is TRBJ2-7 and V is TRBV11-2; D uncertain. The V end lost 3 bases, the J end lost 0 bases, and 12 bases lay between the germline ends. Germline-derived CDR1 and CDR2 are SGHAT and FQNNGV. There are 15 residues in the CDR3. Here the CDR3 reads CASSFQFKSSYEQYF. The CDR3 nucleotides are TGTGCCAGCAGCTTTCAGTTTAAGAGCTCCTACGAGCAGTACTTC.

CDR3 in amino acids: CASSVGSKSTDTQYF. CDR3 coding DNA: TGTGCCAGCAGCGTAGGGTCTAAGAGCACAGATACGCAGTATTTT. V gene TRBV9 combines with J gene TRBJ2-3; no reliable D call. Between the trimmed V and J ends, which lost 0 bases and 0 bases, there was a span of 8 bases. CDR1 and CDR2 from the germline V gene are SGDLS and YYNGEE. The length of the CDR3 is 15 residues.

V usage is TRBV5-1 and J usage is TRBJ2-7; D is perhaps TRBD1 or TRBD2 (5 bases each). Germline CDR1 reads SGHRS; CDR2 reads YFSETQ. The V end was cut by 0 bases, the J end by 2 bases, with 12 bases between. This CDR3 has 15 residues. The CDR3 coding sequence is TGCGCCAGCAGCTTGGCCTTACGAGGGGCCTACGAGCAGTACTTC. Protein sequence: CASSLALRGAYEQYF.

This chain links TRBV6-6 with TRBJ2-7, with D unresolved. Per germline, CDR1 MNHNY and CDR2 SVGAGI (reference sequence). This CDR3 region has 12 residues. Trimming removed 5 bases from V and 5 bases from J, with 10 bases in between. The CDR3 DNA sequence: TGTGCCAGCAGTCGACGACCTGACGAGCAGTACTTC. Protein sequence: CASSRRPDEQYF.

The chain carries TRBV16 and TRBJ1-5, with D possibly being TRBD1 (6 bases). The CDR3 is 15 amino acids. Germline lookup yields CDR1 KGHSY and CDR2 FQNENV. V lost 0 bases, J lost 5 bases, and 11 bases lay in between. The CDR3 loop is CASSQSSGGHQPQHF. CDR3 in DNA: TGTGCCAGCAGCCAATCGTCGGGGGGCCATCAGCCCCAGCATTTT.

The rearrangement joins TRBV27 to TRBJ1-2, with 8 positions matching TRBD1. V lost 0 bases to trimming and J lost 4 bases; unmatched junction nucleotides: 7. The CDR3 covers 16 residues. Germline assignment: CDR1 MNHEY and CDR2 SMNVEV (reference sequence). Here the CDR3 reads CASSLSGGDRIYGYTF. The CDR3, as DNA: TGTGCCAGCAGTTTATCGGGGGGGGACAGGATCTATGGCTACACCTTC.

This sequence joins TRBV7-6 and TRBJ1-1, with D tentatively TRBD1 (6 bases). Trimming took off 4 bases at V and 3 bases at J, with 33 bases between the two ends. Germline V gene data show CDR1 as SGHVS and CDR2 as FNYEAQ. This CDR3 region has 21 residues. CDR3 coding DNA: TGTGCCAGCAGCTCGACCCCCGGGCCTCCAGGGGAAATCCTAGTGGACACTGAAGCTTTCTTT. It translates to CASSSTPGPPGEILVDTEAFF.

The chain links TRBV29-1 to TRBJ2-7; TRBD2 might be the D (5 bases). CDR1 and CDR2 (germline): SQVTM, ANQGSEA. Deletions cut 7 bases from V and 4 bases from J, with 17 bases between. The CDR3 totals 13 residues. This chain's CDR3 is CSARGRLAYEQYF. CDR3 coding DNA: TGCAGCGCTCGAGGCCGGCTAGCTTACGAGCAGTACTTC.

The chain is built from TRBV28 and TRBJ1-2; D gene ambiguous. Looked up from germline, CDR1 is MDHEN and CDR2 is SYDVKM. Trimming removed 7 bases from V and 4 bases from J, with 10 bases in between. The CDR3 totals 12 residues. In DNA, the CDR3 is TGTGCCAGCACCCGGGGAGGCTATGGCTACACCTTC. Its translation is CASTRGGYGYTF.

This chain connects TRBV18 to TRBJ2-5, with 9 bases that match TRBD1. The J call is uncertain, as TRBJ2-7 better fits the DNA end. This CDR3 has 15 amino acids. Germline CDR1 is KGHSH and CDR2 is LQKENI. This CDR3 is CASSSGQGSPYEQYF. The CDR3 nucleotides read TGTGCCAGCTCATCGGGACAGGGATCCCCCTACGAGCAGTACTTC.

CDR3 sequence: CASSETRGYSYEQYF. The DNA for the CDR3 is TGTGCCAGCAGTGAGACCAGGGGTTACTCCTACGAGCAGTACTTC. The J gene is TRBJ2-7, the V gene TRBV2, with a weak D call TRBD1 (6 bases). CDR1 is SNHLY and CDR2 is FYNNEI in the germline V gene. Trimming shortened V by 3 bases and J by 0 bases, and 12 bases separated the two germline ends. This CDR3 comprises 15 residues.

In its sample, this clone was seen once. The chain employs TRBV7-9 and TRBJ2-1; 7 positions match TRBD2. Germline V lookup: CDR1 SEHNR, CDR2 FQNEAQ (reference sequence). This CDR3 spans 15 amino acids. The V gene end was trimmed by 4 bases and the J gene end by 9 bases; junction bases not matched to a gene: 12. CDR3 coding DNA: TGTGCCAGCAGCTGGGGAGGATCGGTAGCGGGTGAGCAGTTCTTC. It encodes CASSWGGSVAGEQFF.

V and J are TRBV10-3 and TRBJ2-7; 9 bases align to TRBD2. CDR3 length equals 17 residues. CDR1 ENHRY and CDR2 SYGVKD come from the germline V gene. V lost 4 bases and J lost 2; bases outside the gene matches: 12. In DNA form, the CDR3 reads TGTGCCATCAGTGCGGCTAGCGGGGAGCCCGGAACCTACGAGCAGTACTTC. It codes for CAISAASGEPGTYEQYF.

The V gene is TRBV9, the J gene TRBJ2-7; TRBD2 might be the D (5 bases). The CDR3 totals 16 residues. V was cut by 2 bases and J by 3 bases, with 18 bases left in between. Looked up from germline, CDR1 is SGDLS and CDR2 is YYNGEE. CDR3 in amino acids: CASSVAPGEGFYEQYF. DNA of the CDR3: TGTGCCAGCAGCGTGGCACCCGGTGAGGGCTTCTACGAGCAGTACTTC.

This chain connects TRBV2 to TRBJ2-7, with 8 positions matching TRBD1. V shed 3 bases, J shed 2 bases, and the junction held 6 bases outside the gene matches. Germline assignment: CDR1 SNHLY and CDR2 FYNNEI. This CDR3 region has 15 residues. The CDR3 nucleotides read TGTGCCAGCAGTGAGCAGGGGGCAACTGCCTACGAGCAGTACTTC. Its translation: CASSEQGATAYEQYF.

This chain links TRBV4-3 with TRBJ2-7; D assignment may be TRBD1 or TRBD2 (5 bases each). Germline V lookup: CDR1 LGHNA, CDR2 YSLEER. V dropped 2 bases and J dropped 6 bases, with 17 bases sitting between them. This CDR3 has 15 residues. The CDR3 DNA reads TGCGCCAGCAGCCAAATCCGGGACGGAAGATTCGAGCAGTACTTC. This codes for CASSQIRDGRFEQYF.

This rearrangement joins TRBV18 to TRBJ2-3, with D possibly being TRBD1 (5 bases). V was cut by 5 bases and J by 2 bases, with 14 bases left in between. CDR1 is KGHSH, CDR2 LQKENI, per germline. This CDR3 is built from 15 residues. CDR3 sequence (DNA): TGTGCCAGCTCATTGGGGCCCGATTCCACAGATACGCAGTATTTT. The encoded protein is CASSLGPDSTDTQYF.

CDR3 sequence reads: CASSLGTQETQYF. CDR3 DNA: TGTGCCAGCAGCTTAGGTACGCAAGAGACCCAGTACTTC. The genes are TRBV13 and TRBJ2-5, with D hard to call. The V gene lost 0 bases and the J gene lost 2 bases, with 4 bases spanning the gap. Germline V lookup: CDR1 PRHDT, CDR2 FYEKMQ (reference sequence). The length of the CDR3 is 13 residues.